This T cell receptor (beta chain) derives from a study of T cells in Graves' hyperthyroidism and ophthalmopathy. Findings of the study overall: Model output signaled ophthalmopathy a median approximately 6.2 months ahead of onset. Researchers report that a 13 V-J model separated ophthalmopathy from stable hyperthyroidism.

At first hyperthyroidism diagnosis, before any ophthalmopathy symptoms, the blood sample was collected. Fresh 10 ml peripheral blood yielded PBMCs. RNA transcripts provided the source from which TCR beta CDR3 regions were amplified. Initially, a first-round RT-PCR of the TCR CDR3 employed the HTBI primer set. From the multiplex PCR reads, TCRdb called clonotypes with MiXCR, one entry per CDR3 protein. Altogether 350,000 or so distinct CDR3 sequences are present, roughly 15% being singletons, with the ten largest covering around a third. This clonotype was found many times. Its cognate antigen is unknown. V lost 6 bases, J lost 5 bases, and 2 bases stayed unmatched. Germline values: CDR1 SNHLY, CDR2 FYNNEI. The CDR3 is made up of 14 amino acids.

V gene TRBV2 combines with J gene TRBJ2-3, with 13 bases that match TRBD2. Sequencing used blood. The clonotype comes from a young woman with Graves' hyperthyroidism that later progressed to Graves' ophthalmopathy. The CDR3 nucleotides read TGTGCCAGCAGGAGGACTAGCGGGGGAGATACGCAGTATTTT. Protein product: CASRRTSGGDTQYF.